Below are 21 T cell receptor beta chains sequenced from a single sample in a study of control samples from healthy donors and cancer patients. Using immunoSEQ multiplex PCR, the repertoire was profiled, and TCRdb retains in-frame clones only, with some absent. The sample has about 150,000 clones; 93% are singletons. Sequencing input: blood. These receptor sequences come from a man between 45 and 60 years old in good health.

The V and J genes are TRBV28 and TRBJ2-2, with D uncertain. The length of the CDR3 is 13 residues. V lost 7 bases to trimming and J lost 0 bases, with 6 bases between them. Per germline, CDR1 MDHEN and CDR2 SYDVKM. CDR3 bases: TGTGCCAGCACCCGACCGAACACCGGGGAGCTGTTTTTT. As protein: CASTRPNTGELFF.

V gene TRBV10-2 combines with J gene TRBJ2-5; perhaps D is TRBD1 or TRBD2 (5 bases each). Per the germline V gene, CDR1 is WSHSY and CDR2 is SAAADI. The CDR3 has 15 residues. The V end was cut by 7 bases, the J end by 5 bases, with 20 bases between. CDR3 sequence reads: CASNLPGKGVETQYF. The CDR3 DNA follows: TGCGCCAGCAATCTCCCGGGGAAAGGGGTTGAGACCCAGTACTTC.

The chain recombines TRBV19 with TRBJ2-5, with unresolved D. The CDR3 consists of 13 residues. V gave up 5 bases and J gave up 5 bases, with 12 bases separating them. Germline CDR1 LNHDA, CDR2 SQIVND (reference sequence). The CDR3 DNA is TGTGCCAGTAGTCGGCTAGTGGGGGAGACCCAGTACTTC. Protein product: CASSRLVGETQYF.

CDR3 in DNA: TGTGCCAGAGGGACAGCCGCCTACAATGAGCAGTTCTTC. Its protein product is CARGTAAYNEQFF. The chain has TRBV2 and TRBJ2-1; 7 bases match TRBD1. The germline V gene has CDR1 SNHLY and CDR2 FYNNEI. Germline trimming cut 9 bases from V and 2 bases from J; bases unmatched to any gene: 4. CDR3 length: 13 amino acids.

On this clone: A junction boundary mismatches the germline segment, possibly from a read error. The genes are TRBV7-7 and TRBJ2-7; 7 bases map to TRBD1. Germline CDR1 SSHAT, CDR2 FNYEAQ (reference sequence). The CDR3 consists of 14 residues. CDR3 bases: TGTGCTAGCAGTCCAAGACAGGGAACTGGCGAGCAGTACTTC. This sequence encodes CASSPRQGTGEQYF.

J is TRBJ1-3 and V is TRBV29-1; a possible D gene is TRBD1 (6 bases). The CDR3 runs to 15 residues. Trimming removed 4 bases at V and 4 bases at J, with 17 bases between. Germline V gene sequence: CDR1 SQVTM, CDR2 ANQGSEA. CDR3 amino acids: CSVARGQGIGNTIYF. CDR3 DNA: TGCAGCGTTGCCCGGGGGCAGGGGATAGGAAACACCATATATTTT.

The V call is TRBV25-1, the J call TRBJ2-7; either TRBD1 or TRBD2 may fit D (5 bases each). The V gene's germline CDR1 is MGHDK and CDR2 SYGVNS. V gave up 1 base and J gave up 7 bases, with 14 bases separating them. CDR3 length equals 14 residues. CDR3 coding DNA: TGTGCCAGCAGTGAATTGGCGGGCAGGGTTGAGCAGTACTTC. Its translation is CASSELAGRVEQYF.

The chain employs TRBV4-2 and TRBJ2-1; TRBD2 matches at 8 bases. Germline V CDR1 and CDR2: LGHNA, YNFKEQ. This CDR3 spans 14 amino acids. The V segment lost 4 bases and the J segment 6 bases; nucleotides outside the gene matches: 5. The CDR3 coding sequence is TGTGCCAGCAGCCGGACCGGGACTAGCAATGAGCAGTTCTTC. This codes for CASSRTGTSNEQFF.

The chain combines TRBV6-5 with TRBJ2-4, with 7 bases that match TRBD1. Germline assignment: CDR1 MNHEY and CDR2 SVGAGI. The J segment lost 5 bases and the V segment lost 6 bases, leaving 7 bases of the junction unmatched. The CDR3 sequence is 14 residues long. The DNA for the CDR3 is TGTGCCAGCAGCCCCCGTGGGACAGAAAACATTCAGTACTTC. Its translation is CASSPRGTENIQYF.

As regards this clone: Other DNA sequences in this sample translate to the same CDR3. V is TRBV24-1 and J is TRBJ2-7; unclear D gene. The CDR3 is made up of 12 amino acids. V was cut by 2 bases and J by 4 bases, with 5 bases left in between. The V gene's germline CDR1 is KGHDR and CDR2 SFDVKD. CDR3 sequence (DNA): TGTGCCACCAGTGATTCCCTTTACGAGCAGTACTTC. This translates into CATSDSLYEQYF.

The chain has TRBV28 and TRBJ2-1; the match to TRBD2 covers 9 bases. Germline assignment: CDR1 MDHEN and CDR2 SYDVKM. The CDR3 contains 15 residues. V lost 2 bases and J lost 8; bases outside the gene matches: 7. CDR3: CASSLMGLAIHEQFF. CDR3 DNA sequence: TGTGCCAGCAGTTTAATGGGACTAGCCATCCATGAGCAGTTCTTC.

The chain has TRBV21-1 and TRBJ2-7. TRBV21-1 is an annotated pseudogene. The CDR3 is 15 amino acids. CDR3 sequence: CASSKAGNGTNEQYF. In DNA, the CDR3 is TGTGCCAGCAGCAAAGCAGGGAATGGGACGAACGAGCAGTACTTC.

This chain connects TRBV27 to TRBJ2-7; possibly TRBD2 for D (6 bases). The CDR3 has 14 residues. The germline V gene encodes CDR1 MNHEY and CDR2 SMNVEV (reference sequence). V lost 4 bases and J lost 2, with 12 bases in between. The CDR3 sequence is CASSSQRATYEQYF. CDR3 sequence (DNA): TGTGCCAGCAGTTCCCAGCGGGCAACCTACGAGCAGTACTTC.

The CDR3 DNA follows: TGTGCCAGCAGTGAAGCGCAGGGGGCATTGGATACGCAGTATTTT. Translating it yields CASSEAQGALDTQYF. The chain uses TRBV6-1 and TRBJ2-3; 8 positions match TRBD1. Per the germline V gene, CDR1 is MNHNS and CDR2 is SASEGT. The CDR3 contains 15 residues. Unmatched junction bases numbered 5, after V lost 0 bases and J lost 6 bases.

The chain links TRBV3-1 (or the pseudogene TRBV3-2) to TRBJ1-1; D is unresolved. The CDR3 has 15 residues. Germline V gene lookup returns CDR1 LGHDT and CDR2 YNNKEL (reference sequence). V was cut by 0 bases and J by 1 base, with 9 bases left in between. This CDR3 is CASSQDWWGNTEAFF. The CDR3 DNA follows: TGTGCCAGCAGCCAAGATTGGTGGGGGAACACTGAAGCTTTCTTT.

The chain employs TRBV3-1 (or the pseudogene TRBV3-2) and TRBJ1-4, with a weak D call TRBD1 (5 bases). The CDR3 totals 14 residues. The germline gives CDR1 LGHDT, CDR2 YNNKEL (reference sequence). The V gene lost 6 bases and the J gene lost 7 bases, with 15 bases spanning the gap. This chain's CDR3 is CASRIQGTGEKLFF. As DNA, the CDR3 is TGTGCCAGCAGGATACAAGGGACTGGTGAAAAACTGTTTTTT.

This rearrangement joins TRBV3-1 (or the pseudogene TRBV3-2) to TRBJ1-2; D gene ambiguous. The germline CDR1 and CDR2 sequences are LGHDT and YNNKEL (reference sequence). CDR3 size: 14 residues. Trimming removed 1 base from V and 1 base from J, with 7 bases in between. The CDR3 sequence is CASSQGALNYGYTF. In nucleotides, the CDR3 is TGTGCCAGCAGCCAAGGGGCCCTTAACTATGGCTACACCTTC.

Here the CDR3 reads CASSDPAANVLTF. CDR3 DNA sequence: TGTGCCAGCAGTGACCCTGCGGCCAACGTCCTGACTTTC. This chain links TRBV28 with TRBJ2-6; D call uncertain. The V end lost 5 bases, the J end lost 6 bases, and 8 bases lay between the germline ends. Per germline, CDR1 MDHEN and CDR2 SYDVKM. CDR3 length: 13 residues.

The chain recombines TRBV7-3 with TRBJ1-2; TRBD1 matches 7 bases. This CDR3 spans 13 amino acids. Germline V gene lookup returns CDR1 SGHTA and CDR2 FQGTGA. With 5 bases clipped from V and 8 bases from J, the junction kept 8 bases outside the gene matches. The CDR3 sequence: CASSQDRAGGYTF. The CDR3 DNA sequence: TGTGCCAGCAGCCAAGACAGGGCAGGAGGCTACACCTTC.

V and J are TRBV5-1 and TRBJ1-5; possible D gene TRBD1, 5 bases. Trimming left V 2 bases short and J 2 bases short, with 11 bases between. Germline CDR1 SGHRS, CDR2 YFSETQ. This CDR3 has 15 amino acids. The CDR3 protein is CASSLTGLGNQPQHF. The CDR3 DNA follows: TGCGCCAGCAGCTTAACAGGATTAGGCAATCAGCCCCAGCATTTT.

The genes are TRBV18 and TRBJ2-7; D gene ambiguous. Germline assignment: CDR1 KGHSH and CDR2 LQKENI. The CDR3 contains 12 residues. Trimming took off 3 bases at V and 6 bases at J, with 9 bases between the two ends. The CDR3 DNA follows: TGTGCCAGCTCACCGATGGCAACCGAGCAGTACTTC. It codes for CASSPMATEQYF.